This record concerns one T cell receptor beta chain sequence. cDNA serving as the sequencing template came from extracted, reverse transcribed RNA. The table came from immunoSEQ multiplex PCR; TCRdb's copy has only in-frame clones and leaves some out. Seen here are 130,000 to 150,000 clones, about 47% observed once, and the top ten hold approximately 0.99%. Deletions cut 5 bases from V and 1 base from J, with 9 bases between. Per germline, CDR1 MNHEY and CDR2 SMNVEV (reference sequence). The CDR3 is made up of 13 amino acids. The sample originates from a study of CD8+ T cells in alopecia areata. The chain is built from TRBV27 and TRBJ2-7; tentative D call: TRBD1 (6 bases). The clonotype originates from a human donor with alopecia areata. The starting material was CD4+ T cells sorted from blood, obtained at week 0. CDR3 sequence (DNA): TGTGCCAGCAGTCACAGGGAATCCTACGAGCAGTACTTC. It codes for CASSHRESYEQYF.